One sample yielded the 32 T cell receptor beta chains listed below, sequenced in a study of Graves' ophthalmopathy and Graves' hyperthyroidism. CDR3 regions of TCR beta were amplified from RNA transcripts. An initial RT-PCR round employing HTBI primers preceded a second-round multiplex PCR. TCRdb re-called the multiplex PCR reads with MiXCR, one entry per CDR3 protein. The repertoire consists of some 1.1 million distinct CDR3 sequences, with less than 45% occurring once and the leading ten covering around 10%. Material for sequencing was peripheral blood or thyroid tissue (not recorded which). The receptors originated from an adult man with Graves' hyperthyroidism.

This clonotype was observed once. The CDR3 region has the DNA TGTGCCAGCCAAGACCCCTCCTACGAGCAGTACTTC. As protein: CASQDPSYEQYF. V and J are TRBV28 and TRBJ2-7; D unresolved. CDR3 length equals 12 residues. V lost 8 bases and J lost 0, with 8 bases in between. The V gene's germline CDR1 is MDHEN and CDR2 SYDVKM.

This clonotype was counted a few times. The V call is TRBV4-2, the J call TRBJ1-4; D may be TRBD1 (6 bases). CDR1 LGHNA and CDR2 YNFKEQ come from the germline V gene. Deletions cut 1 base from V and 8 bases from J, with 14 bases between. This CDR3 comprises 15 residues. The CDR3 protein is CASSQGGTSMEKLFF. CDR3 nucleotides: TGTGCCAGCAGCCAAGGGGGGACAAGTATGGAAAAACTGTTTTTT.

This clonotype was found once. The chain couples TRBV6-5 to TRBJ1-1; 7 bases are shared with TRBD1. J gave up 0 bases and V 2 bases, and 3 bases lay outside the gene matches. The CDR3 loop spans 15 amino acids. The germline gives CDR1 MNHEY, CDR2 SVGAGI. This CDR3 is CASSYDRGLNTEAFF. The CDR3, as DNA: TGTGCCAGCAGTTACGATAGGGGGCTGAACACTGAAGCTTTCTTT.

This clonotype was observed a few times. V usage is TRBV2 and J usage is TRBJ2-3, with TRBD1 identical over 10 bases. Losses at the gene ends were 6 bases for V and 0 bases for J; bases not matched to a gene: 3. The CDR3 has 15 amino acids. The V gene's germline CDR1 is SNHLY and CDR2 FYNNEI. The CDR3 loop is CASRLDRGSTDTQYF. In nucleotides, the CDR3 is TGTGCCAGCAGGTTGGACAGGGGGAGCACAGATACGCAGTATTTT.

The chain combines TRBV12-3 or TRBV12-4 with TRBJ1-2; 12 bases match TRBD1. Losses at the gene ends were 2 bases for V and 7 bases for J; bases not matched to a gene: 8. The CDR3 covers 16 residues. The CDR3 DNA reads TGTGCCAGCAGTTTATCCGGGACAGGGGGCGGGAGTGGCTACACCTTC. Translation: CASSLSGTGGGSGYTF.

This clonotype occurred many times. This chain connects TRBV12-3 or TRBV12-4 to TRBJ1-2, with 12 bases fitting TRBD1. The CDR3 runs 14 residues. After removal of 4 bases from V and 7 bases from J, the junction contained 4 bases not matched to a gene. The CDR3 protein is CASSWDRGQGGYTF. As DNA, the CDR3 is TGTGCCAGCAGTTGGGACAGGGGGCAAGGTGGCTACACCTTC.

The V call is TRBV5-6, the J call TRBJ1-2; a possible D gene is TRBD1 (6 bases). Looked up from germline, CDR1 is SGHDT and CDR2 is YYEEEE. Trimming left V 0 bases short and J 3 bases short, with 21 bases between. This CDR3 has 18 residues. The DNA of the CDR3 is TGTGCCAGCAGCTTGGGATTACCTCAGGGGTTGGTCGACTATGGCTACACCTTC. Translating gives CASSLGLPQGLVDYGYTF.

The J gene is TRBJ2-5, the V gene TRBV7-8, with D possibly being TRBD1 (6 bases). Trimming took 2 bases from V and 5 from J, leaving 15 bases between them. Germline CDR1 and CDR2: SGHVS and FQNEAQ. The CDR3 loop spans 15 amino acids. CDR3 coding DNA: TGTGCCAGCAGCTTAACGGGGATGGGGGCGGAGACCCAGTACTTC. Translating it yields CASSLTGMGAETQYF.

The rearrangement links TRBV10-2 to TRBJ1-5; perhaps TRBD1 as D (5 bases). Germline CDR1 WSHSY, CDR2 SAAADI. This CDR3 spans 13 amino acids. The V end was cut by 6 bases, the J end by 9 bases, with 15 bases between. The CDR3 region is CASSSDSGGPQHF. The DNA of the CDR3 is TGCGCCAGCAGCTCCGACAGCGGGGGGCCCCAGCATTTT.

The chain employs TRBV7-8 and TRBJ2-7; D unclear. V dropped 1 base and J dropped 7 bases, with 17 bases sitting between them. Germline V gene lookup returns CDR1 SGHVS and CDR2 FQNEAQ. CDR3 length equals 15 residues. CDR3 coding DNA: TGTGCCAGCAGCTTAGATCACACCGGCCCTGGGGAGCAGTACTTC. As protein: CASSLDHTGPGEQYF.

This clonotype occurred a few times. DNA of the CDR3: TGCGCCAGCAGCCAAGACCCCGGGACAGGGTTAAATCAGCCCCAGCATTTT. It codes for CASSQDPGTGLNQPQHF. V usage is TRBV4-3 and J usage is TRBJ1-5; 9 bases line up with TRBD1. V was pared by 0 bases and J by 4 bases, with 7 bases of the junction left unmatched. CDR1 LGHNA and CDR2 YSLEER come from the germline V gene. The CDR3 length is 17 residues.

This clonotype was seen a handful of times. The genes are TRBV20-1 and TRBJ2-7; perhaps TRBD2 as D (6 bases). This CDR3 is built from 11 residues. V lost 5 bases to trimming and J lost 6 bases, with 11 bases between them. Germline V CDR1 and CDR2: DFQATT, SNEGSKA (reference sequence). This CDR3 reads CSAQLGGEQYF. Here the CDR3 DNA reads TGCAGTGCTCAACTCGGGGGCGAGCAGTACTTC.

Written as DNA, the CDR3 is TGTGCCAGCAGCGGCCCAAGGGGGTCGAGCACTGAAGCTTTCTTT. Translating it yields CASSGPRGSSTEAFF. V gene TRBV19 combines with J gene TRBJ1-1, with a weak D call TRBD1 (6 bases). The ends were cut back, 9 bases at V and 4 bases at J, with 21 bases in the middle. Germline CDR1 reads LNHDA; CDR2 reads SQIVND (reference sequence). The CDR3 covers 15 residues.

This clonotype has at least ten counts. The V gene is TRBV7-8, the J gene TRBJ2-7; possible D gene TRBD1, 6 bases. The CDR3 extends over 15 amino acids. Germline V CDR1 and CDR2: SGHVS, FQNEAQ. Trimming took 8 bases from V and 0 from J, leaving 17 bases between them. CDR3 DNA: TGTGCCAGCGTCCCCGGTGCAGGGGACTCCTACGAGCAGTACTTC. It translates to CASVPGAGDSYEQYF.

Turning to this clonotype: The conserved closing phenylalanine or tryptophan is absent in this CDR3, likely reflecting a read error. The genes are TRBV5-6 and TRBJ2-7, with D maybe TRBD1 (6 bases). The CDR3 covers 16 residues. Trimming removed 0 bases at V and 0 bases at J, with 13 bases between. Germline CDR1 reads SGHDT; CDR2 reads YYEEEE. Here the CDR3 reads CASSLGDIPTSYEQYL. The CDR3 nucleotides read TGTGCCAGCAGCTTGGGGGACATCCCCACCTCCTACGAGCAGTACCTC.

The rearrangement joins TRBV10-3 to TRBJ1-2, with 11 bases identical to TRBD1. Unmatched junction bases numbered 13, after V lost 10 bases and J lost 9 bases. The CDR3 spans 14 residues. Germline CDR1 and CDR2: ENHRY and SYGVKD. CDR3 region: CASAPGQGGPSYTF. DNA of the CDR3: TGTGCCAGTGCGCCGGGACAGGGGGGTCCTAGCTACACCTTC.

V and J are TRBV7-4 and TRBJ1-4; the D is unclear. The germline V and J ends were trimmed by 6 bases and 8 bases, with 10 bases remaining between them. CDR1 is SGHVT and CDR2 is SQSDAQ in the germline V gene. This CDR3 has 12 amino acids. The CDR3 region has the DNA TGTGCCAGCAGACGTGGACGGGAAAAACTGTTTTTT. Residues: CASRRGREKLFF.

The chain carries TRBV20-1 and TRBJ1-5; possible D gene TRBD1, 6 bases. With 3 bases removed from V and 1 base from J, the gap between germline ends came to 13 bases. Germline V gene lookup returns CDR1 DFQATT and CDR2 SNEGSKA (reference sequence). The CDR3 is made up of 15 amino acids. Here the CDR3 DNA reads TGCAGTGCTAGGCGAGGGGGGGCCAGCAATCAGCCCCAGCATTTT. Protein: CSARRGGASNQPQHF.

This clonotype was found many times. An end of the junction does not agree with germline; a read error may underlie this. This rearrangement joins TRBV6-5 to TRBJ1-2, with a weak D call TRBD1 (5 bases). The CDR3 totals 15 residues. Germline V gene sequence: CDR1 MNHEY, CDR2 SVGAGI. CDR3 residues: CANSKRGHEHYGYTF. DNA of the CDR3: TGTGCCAACAGTAAAAGAGGACACGAACACTATGGCTACACCTTC.

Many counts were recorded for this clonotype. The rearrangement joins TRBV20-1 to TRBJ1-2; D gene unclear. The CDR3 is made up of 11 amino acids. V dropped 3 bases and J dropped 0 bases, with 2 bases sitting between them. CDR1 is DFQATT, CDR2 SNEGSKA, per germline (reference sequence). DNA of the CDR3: TGCAGTGCTAGTTCTAACTATGGCTACACCTTC. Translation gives CSASSNYGYTF.

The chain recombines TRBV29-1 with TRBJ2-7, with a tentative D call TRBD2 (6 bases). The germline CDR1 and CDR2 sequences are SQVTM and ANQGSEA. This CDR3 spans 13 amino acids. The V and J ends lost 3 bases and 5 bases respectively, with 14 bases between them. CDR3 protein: CSVEEGGSHEQYF. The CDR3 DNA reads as TGCAGCGTTGAGGAGGGTGGTTCCCACGAGCAGTACTTC.

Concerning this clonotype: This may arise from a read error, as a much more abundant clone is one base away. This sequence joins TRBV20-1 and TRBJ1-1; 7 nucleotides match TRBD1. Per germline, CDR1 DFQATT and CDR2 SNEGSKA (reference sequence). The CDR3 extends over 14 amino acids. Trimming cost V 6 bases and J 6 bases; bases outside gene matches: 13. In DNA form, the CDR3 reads TGCAGTGCGAGGACGACAGGGAGGTCGCCTGAAGCTTTCTTT. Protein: CSARTTGRSPEAFF.

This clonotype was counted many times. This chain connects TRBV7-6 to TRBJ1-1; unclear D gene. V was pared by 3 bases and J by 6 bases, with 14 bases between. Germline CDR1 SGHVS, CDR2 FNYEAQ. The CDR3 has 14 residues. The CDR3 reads CASSFSVVSPEAFF. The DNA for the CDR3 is TGTGCCAGCAGCTTCTCGGTTGTAAGTCCTGAAGCTTTCTTT.

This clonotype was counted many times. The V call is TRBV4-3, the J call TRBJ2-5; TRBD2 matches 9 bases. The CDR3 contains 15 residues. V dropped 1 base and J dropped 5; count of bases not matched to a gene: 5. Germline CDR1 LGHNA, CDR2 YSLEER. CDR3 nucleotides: TGCGCCAGCAGCCAAGCCGCGGGAGGGCGGGAGACCCAGTACTTC. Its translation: CASSQAAGGRETQYF.

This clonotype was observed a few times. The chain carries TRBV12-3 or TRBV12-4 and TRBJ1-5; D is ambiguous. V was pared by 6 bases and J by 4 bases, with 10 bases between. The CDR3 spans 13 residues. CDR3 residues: CASRPDANQPQHF. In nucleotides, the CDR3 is TGTGCCAGCAGACCCGACGCTAATCAGCCCCAGCATTTT.

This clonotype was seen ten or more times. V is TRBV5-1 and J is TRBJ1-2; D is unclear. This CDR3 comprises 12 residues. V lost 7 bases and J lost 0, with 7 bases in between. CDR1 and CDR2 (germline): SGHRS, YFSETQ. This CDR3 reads CASAQSNYGYTF. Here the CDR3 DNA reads TGCGCCAGCGCACAATCTAACTATGGCTACACCTTC.

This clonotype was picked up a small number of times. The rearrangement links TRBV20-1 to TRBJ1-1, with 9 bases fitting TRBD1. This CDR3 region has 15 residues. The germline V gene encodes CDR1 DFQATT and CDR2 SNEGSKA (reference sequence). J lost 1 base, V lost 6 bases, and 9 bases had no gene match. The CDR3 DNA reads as TGCAGTGCCTACCGGGACAGGGTGGGGAACACTGAAGCTTTCTTT. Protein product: CSAYRDRVGNTEAFF.

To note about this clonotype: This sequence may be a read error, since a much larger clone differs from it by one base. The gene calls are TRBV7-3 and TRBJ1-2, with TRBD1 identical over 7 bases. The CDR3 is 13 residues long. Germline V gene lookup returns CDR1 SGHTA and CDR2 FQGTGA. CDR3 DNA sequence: TGTGTCAGCAGCTTAGGGACAGTAGGAGGCTACACCTTC. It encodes CVSSLGTVGGYTF.

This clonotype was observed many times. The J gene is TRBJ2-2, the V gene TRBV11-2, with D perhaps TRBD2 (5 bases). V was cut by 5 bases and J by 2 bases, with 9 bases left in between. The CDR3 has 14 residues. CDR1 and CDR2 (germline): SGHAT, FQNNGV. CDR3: CASSEDSNTGELFF. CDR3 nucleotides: TGTGCCAGCAGCGAGGACTCTAACACCGGGGAGCTGTTTTTT. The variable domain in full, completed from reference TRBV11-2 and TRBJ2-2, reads EAGVAQSPRYKIIEKRQSVAFWCNPISGHATLYWYQQILGQGPKLLIQFQNNGVVDDSQLPKDRFSAERLKGVDSTLKIQPAKLEDSAVYLCASSEDSNTGELFFGEGSRLTVL.

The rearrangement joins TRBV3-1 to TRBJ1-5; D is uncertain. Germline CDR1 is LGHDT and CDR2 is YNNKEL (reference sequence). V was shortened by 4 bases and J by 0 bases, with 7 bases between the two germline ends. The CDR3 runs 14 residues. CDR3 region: CASSPRSSNQPQHF. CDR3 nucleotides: TGTGCCAGCAGCCCGAGAAGTAGCAATCAGCCCCAGCATTTT.

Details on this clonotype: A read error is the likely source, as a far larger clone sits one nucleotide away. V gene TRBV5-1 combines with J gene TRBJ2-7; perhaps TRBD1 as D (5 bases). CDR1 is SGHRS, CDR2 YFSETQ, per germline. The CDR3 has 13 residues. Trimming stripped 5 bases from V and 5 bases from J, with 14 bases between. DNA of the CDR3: TGCGCCAGCAGAAGAACAGGAGCCGACGAGCAGTACTTC. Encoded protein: CASRRTGADEQYF.

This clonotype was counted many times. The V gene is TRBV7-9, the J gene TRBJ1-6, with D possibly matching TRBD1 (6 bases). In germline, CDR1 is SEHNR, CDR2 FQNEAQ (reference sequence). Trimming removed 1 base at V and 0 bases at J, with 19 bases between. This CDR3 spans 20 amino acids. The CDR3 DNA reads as TGTGCCAGCAGCTTAGGTCAAATCGGGACATCTACCTCCTATAATTCACCCCTCCACTTT. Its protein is CASSLGQIGTSTSYNSPLHF.